This T cell receptor (beta chain) was captured by sequencing in a study of blood T cell repertoires in COVID-19. Study summary: The United States, Italy and Spain supplied acute and convalescent COVID-19 samples. From T cells, B-cell-depleted T cells, or PBMCs came the material, which was cDNA or gDNA.

In the study's own analysis: It was from reference gene primer amplification that nucleated cell counts were estimated. Measured with immunoSEQ multiplex PCR; TCRdb has only the in-frame clones, and not every one. V, J and clone size were drawn from that table, and D and trimming were deduced from the DNA. Here the sample spans approximately 50,000 clones, 75% to 95% being singletons. The CDR3 covers 15 residues. V trimming: 8 bases; J trimming: 4 bases; junction bases outside the gene matches: 9. Per the germline V gene, CDR1 is SNHLY and CDR2 is FYNNEI. Specimen: peripheral blood. The chain carries TRBV2 and TRBJ2-7, with TRBD2 identical over 12 bases. This TCR derives from a man in his forties or fifties with active COVID-19. CDR3: CASRQTSGRTYEQYF. DNA of the CDR3: TGTGCCAGCCGGCAAACTAGCGGGAGGACTTACGAGCAGTACTTC.